The 28 T cell receptor beta chains listed next were all sequenced from one sample in a study of T cell responses to AZD1222 COVID-19 vaccine. The table came from immunoSEQ multiplex PCR; TCRdb's copy has only in-frame clones and leaves some out. The table records 100,000 to 130,000 clones, approximately 86% of them present only once. Here the sequenced sample was peripheral blood, taken on day 0 of AZD1222 vaccination. The receptor set was obtained from an adult in good health.

The chain is built from TRBV20-1 and TRBJ1-5, with D unresolved. Germline-derived CDR1 and CDR2 are DFQATT and SNEGSKA (reference sequence). The CDR3 runs 16 residues. V lost 3 bases to trimming and J lost 2 bases, with 17 bases between them. The CDR3 here is CSASKQPVGGNQPQHF. CDR3 nucleotide sequence: TGCAGTGCTAGTAAACAGCCGGTCGGGGGCAATCAGCCCCAGCATTTT.

There are many counts of this clone. The rearrangement joins TRBV7-9 to TRBJ1-1; D is unresolved. The CDR3 runs to 16 residues. Trimming pared 5 bases from V and 1 base from J, leaving 17 bases between. In germline, CDR1 is SEHNR, CDR2 FQNEAQ (reference sequence). Here the CDR3 reads CASSPRWDSPNTEAFF. CDR3 DNA: TGTGCCAGCAGCCCCCGGTGGGATAGCCCGAACACTGAAGCTTTCTTT.

This clone has just a few counts. The chain is built from TRBV9 and TRBJ1-1, with 8 nucleotides matching TRBD1. V was clipped by 4 bases and J by 0 bases; unmatched bases: 5. The CDR3 is made up of 15 amino acids. Germline values: CDR1 SGDLS, CDR2 YYNGEE. CDR3 nucleotides: TGTGCCAGCAGCATTGGACAGGGAATGAACACTGAAGCTTTCTTT. Its translation is CASSIGQGMNTEAFF.

The chain has TRBV19 and TRBJ2-1; D possibly uses TRBD1 or TRBD2 (5 bases each). CDR1 LNHDA and CDR2 SQIVND come from the germline V gene (reference sequence). V lost 7 bases, J lost 9 bases, and 19 bases lay in between. The CDR3 covers 14 residues. The CDR3 spells CASTALARESEQFF. As DNA, the CDR3 is TGTGCCAGTACCGCACTCGCCAGGGAGAGTGAGCAGTTCTTC.

The chain links TRBV29-1 to TRBJ1-1; D possibly corresponds to TRBD1 (5 bases). V gave up 4 bases and J gave up 11 bases, with 17 bases separating them. Per the germline V gene, CDR1 is SQVTM and CDR2 is ANQGSEA. The CDR3 consists of 12 residues. CDR3 nucleotide sequence: TGCAGCGTTGTAAGCAGGGTGGGAGTCGCTTTCTTT. It is translated as CSVVSRVGVAFF.

The chain has TRBV5-8 and TRBJ2-1; D is uncertain. The CDR3 is 14 amino acids. V shed 0 bases and J shed 3 bases, with 7 bases lying between them. From germline, CDR1 is SGHTS and CDR2 YDEGEE. CDR3 sequence: CASSLGLFYNEQFF. CDR3 bases: TGTGCCAGCAGCTTGGGACTGTTCTACAATGAGCAGTTCTTC.

The V and J genes are TRBV6-5 and TRBJ2-7, with 7 nucleotides matching TRBD2. This CDR3 contains 15 residues. Losses at the gene ends were 6 bases for V and 1 base for J; bases not matched to a gene: 9. The germline CDR1 and CDR2 sequences are MNHEY and SVGAGI. CDR3 amino acids: CASSAIAGASYEQYF. In DNA form, the CDR3 reads TGTGCCAGCAGCGCCATAGCGGGTGCATCCTACGAGCAGTACTTC.

The chain couples TRBV6-2 or TRBV6-3 to TRBJ1-4; D unclear. The CDR3 is 13 residues long. Trimming stripped 1 base from V and 8 bases from J, with 8 bases between. The germline V gene encodes CDR1 MNHEY and CDR2 SVGEGT. Here the CDR3 reads CASSYYFGEKLFF. The CDR3 coding sequence is TGTGCCAGCAGTTACTACTTCGGGGAAAAACTGTTTTTT.

V gene TRBV6-1 combines with J gene TRBJ1-4; D is uncertain. The CDR3 runs to 13 residues. The germline V gene has CDR1 MNHNS and CDR2 SASEGT. Trimming removed 3 bases at V and 3 bases at J, with 5 bases between. CDR3 coding DNA: TGTGCCAGCAGTGACGGTTCTAATGAAAAACTGTTTTTT. As protein: CASSDGSNEKLFF.

This chain connects TRBV10-2 to TRBJ1-6; no definite D call. V lost 8 bases and J 5 bases, leaving 16 bases between the germline ends. The V gene's germline CDR1 is WSHSY and CDR2 SAAADI. CDR3 length: 15 amino acids. The CDR3 loop is CASSLPPLHNSPLHF. For the CDR3, the DNA is TGCGCCAGCTCACTCCCCCCACTTCATAATTCACCCCTCCACTTT.

This rearrangement joins TRBV9 to TRBJ2-1; TRBD2 agrees at 8 bases. CDR3 size: 14 residues. Germline trimming cut 0 bases from V and 8 bases from J; bases unmatched to any gene: 4. In germline, CDR1 is SGDLS, CDR2 YYNGEE. CDR3 bases: TGTGCCAGCAGCGTAGGCTCCGGGGGGGATGAGCAGTTCTTC. Its translation: CASSVGSGGDEQFF.

The chain carries TRBV5-1 and TRBJ2-3; TRBD2 is a possible D gene (6 bases). Trimming removed 4 bases at V and 1 base at J, with 13 bases between. This CDR3 spans 15 amino acids. Germline V gives CDR1 SGHRS, CDR2 YFSETQ. In nucleotides, the CDR3 is TGCGCCAGCAGCCGTAGCGGAATTGGCACAGATACGCAGTATTTT. It translates to CASSRSGIGTDTQYF.

V is TRBV12-3 or TRBV12-4 and J is TRBJ1-5, with D hard to call. The CDR3 runs to 13 residues. V was clipped by 7 bases and J by 1 base, with 8 bases between them. The CDR3 DNA is TGTGCCAGCAAAATGGACAGCAATCAGCCCCAGCATTTT. Translated: CASKMDSNQPQHF.

The J gene is TRBJ1-6, the V gene TRBV10-3; no reliable D call. Trimming removed 0 bases from V and 3 bases from J, with 12 bases in between. From germline, CDR1 is ENHRY and CDR2 SYGVKD. The CDR3 runs to 17 residues. The chain's CDR3 is CAISESRETSYNSPLHF. CDR3 sequence (DNA): TGTGCCATCAGTGAGTCTAGGGAGACCAGCTATAATTCACCCCTCCACTTT.

This sequence joins TRBV15 and TRBJ2-3, with D unresolved. Trimming left V 1 base short and J 1 base short, with 9 bases between. The CDR3 runs 15 residues. Germline CDR1 and CDR2: LNHNV and YYDKDF (reference sequence). CDR3 sequence: CATSRGGSGTDTQYF. The CDR3 DNA follows: TGTGCCACCAGCAGAGGGGGATCGGGCACAGATACGCAGTATTTT.

V is TRBV4-2 and J is TRBJ2-5; 11 bases match TRBD1. Losses at the gene ends were 3 bases for V and 4 bases for J; bases not matched to a gene: 7. Per germline, CDR1 LGHNA and CDR2 YNFKEQ. This CDR3 is 16 amino acids long. CDR3 region: CASSHDWTGGGETQYF. The CDR3, as DNA: TGTGCCAGCAGCCACGATTGGACAGGGGGCGGAGAGACCCAGTACTTC.

This clone was observed once. This chain joins TRBV4-3 and TRBJ1-2, with TRBD1 matching over 9 bases. With 2 bases clipped from V and 7 bases from J, the junction kept 14 bases outside the gene matches. The CDR3 consists of 17 residues. Looked up from germline, CDR1 is LGHNA and CDR2 is YSLEER. For the CDR3, the DNA is TGCGCCAGCAGCCAAACTGGGACAGGGAAACTTGTTACTGGCTACACCTTC. It translates to CASSQTGTGKLVTGYTF.

The chain joins TRBV6-5 to TRBJ1-1, with D possibly matching TRBD1 (6 bases). Looked up from germline, CDR1 is MNHEY and CDR2 is SVGAGI. V lost 6 bases, J lost 3 bases, and 17 bases lay in between. The CDR3 is made up of 15 amino acids. The CDR3 bases are TGTGCCAGCAGCCCCCGGGACATCACTTACACTGAAGCTTTCTTT. Amino acids: CASSPRDITYTEAFF.

There are a few counts of this clone. The rearrangement uses TRBV16 and TRBJ2-7; D call uncertain. Germline V gene data show CDR1 as KGHSY and CDR2 as FQNENV. This CDR3 spans 17 amino acids. The ends were cut back, 5 bases at V and 3 bases at J, with 23 bases in the middle. CDR3 sequence reads: CASSFQPDRQPYYEQYF. The CDR3 coding sequence is TGTGCCAGCAGCTTTCAACCAGATAGGCAACCCTACTACGAGCAGTACTTC.

V gene TRBV7-9 combines with J gene TRBJ1-1; tentative D call: TRBD1 (6 bases). From germline, CDR1 is SEHNR and CDR2 FQNEAQ (reference sequence). This CDR3 region has 16 residues. V was shortened by 2 bases and J by 3 bases, with 16 bases between the two germline ends. In DNA, the CDR3 is TGTGCCAGCAGCTTAAACCCAGGGGCAGATTACACTGAAGCTTTCTTT. Translating gives CASSLNPGADYTEAFF.

In this sample, this clone turned up a few times. The CDR3 reads CASSQDGASSGDTQYF. CDR3 DNA sequence: TGTGCCAGCAGCCAAGATGGGGCATCCTCGGGAGATACGCAGTATTTT. The chain has TRBV4-2 and TRBJ2-3; D possibly corresponds to TRBD1 (5 bases). The V end was cut by 0 bases, the J end by 5 bases, with 15 bases between. Germline V gene lookup returns CDR1 LGHNA and CDR2 YNFKEQ. The length of the CDR3 is 16 residues.

The chain is built from TRBV29-1 and TRBJ2-1, with no clear D. Germline CDR1 and CDR2: SQVTM and ANQGSEA. Trimming removed 7 bases from V and 8 bases from J, with 12 bases in between. The CDR3 has 11 amino acids. CDR3 bases: TGCAGCGCCACCCCACTGGATGAGCAGTTCTTC. Protein product: CSATPLDEQFF.

This clone showed up just once. The CDR3 is CASSQGGTGGTDTQYF. Written as DNA, the CDR3 is TGTGCCAGCAGCCAAGGGGGGACAGGGGGCACAGATACGCAGTATTTT. The V call is TRBV3-1 (or the pseudogene TRBV3-2), the J call TRBJ2-3, with 10 bases matching TRBD1. The CDR3 length is 16 residues. Losses at the gene ends were 1 base for V and 1 base for J; bases not matched to a gene: 2. Germline CDR1 is LGHDT and CDR2 is YNNKEL (reference sequence).

This clone was picked up one time. The V call is TRBV5-1, the J call TRBJ1-1; the D gene is possibly TRBD1 (6 bases). The germline V gene encodes CDR1 SGHRS and CDR2 YFSETQ. Trimming removed 2 bases at V and 7 bases at J, with 15 bases between. This CDR3 spans 14 amino acids. CDR3 DNA sequence: TGCGCCAGCAGCTTTGCCCAGGGGTTCGGTGAAGCTTTCTTT. Its translation: CASSFAQGFGEAFF.

This clone was observed once. This chain joins TRBV6-4 and TRBJ2-1; D is uncertain. The CDR3 totals 16 residues. V was trimmed by 0 bases and J by 5 bases, leaving 14 bases between them. Germline V lookup: CDR1 MRHNA, CDR2 SNTAGT. The CDR3 reads CASSDSVGSIHNEQFF. CDR3 sequence (DNA): TGTGCCAGCAGTGACTCGGTGGGAAGCATCCACAATGAGCAGTTCTTC.

The CDR3 DNA reads TGCGCCAGCAGCCAAGGCCGGGGACAGGCCTATGGCTACACCTTC. Encoded protein: CASSQGRGQAYGYTF. The chain recombines TRBV4-3 with TRBJ1-2; 8 nucleotides match TRBD1. CDR1 and CDR2 (germline): LGHNA, YSLEER. The J segment lost 4 bases and the V segment lost 1 base, leaving 5 bases of the junction unmatched. CDR3 length equals 15 residues.

The CDR3 DNA sequence: TGTGCCAGCAGCTTATTCCGGGGCACAGATACGCAGTATTTT. This sequence encodes CASSLFRGTDTQYF. The chain joins TRBV11-1 to TRBJ2-3; D call uncertain. This CDR3 is built from 14 residues. The germline gives CDR1 SGHAT, CDR2 FQDESV (reference sequence). V was trimmed by 2 bases and J by 1 base, leaving 7 bases between them.

The J gene is TRBJ1-3, the V gene TRBV10-3; 7 bases match TRBD1. V lost 6 bases, J lost 0 bases, and 11 bases stayed unmatched. The length of the CDR3 is 17 residues. The V gene's germline CDR1 is ENHRY and CDR2 SYGVKD. The CDR3 DNA sequence: TGTGCCATCAGGCAGGGGGGAATTGATGCCTCTGGAAACACCATATATTTT. This gives the protein CAIRQGGIDASGNTIYF.